What follows are 19 T cell receptor beta chains derived from one specimen sequenced in a study of CD8 T cells in ankylosing spondylitis. Study outcomes and limitations: A motif in TCR beta, a set of about 8 highly homologous variants, appeared characteristic of ankylosing spondylitis blood.

Antigens of these TCRs are unknown. Using its own MiXCR run on the 5' RACE reads, TCRdb lists one record per CDR3 protein. The top ten hold around 3.5% of the sample, which has more than 500,000 distinct CDR3 sequences, under 5.5% seen once. Material: blood, either unsorted or a sorted T cell fraction (not recorded which). The receptors here all came from a male donor with ankylosing spondylitis.

This clonotype was observed many times. V and J are TRBV15 and TRBJ2-7; the D is unclear. V was cut by 0 bases and J by 0 bases, with 9 bases left in between. The CDR3 loop spans 15 amino acids. Per germline, CDR1 LNHNV and CDR2 YYDKDF (reference sequence). CDR3 loop: CATSRELASSYEQYF. The DNA of the CDR3 is TGTGCCACCAGCAGAGAGTTAGCCAGCTCCTACGAGCAGTACTTC.

Ten or more counts support this clonotype. This chain uses TRBV4-1 with TRBJ2-5, with D possibly being TRBD2 (5 bases). CDR1 MGHRA and CDR2 YSYEKL come from the germline V gene. This CDR3 has 14 amino acids. Trimming pared 1 base from V and 4 bases from J, leaving 10 bases between. The CDR3 here is CASSQVWAGETQYF. CDR3 nucleotide sequence: TGCGCCAGCAGCCAAGTTTGGGCGGGAGAGACCCAGTACTTC.

The table lists this clonotype with many counts. The rearrangement links TRBV12-1 to TRBJ2-7; TRBD1, the table's D call, was not compared with the DNA. TRBV12-1 is designated a pseudogene. The CDR3 totals 17 residues. CDR3 bases: TGTGCCAGCAGCTTAGCCGGTAAGGGACGATCTACCTACGAGCAGTACTTC. It specifies CASSLAGKGRSTYEQYF.

This clonotype was counted ten times or more. The CDR3 loop is CSAQDTPGTEAFF. CDR3 bases: TGCAGTGCTCAAGACACGCCGGGCACTGAAGCTTTCTTT. V and J are TRBV20-1 and TRBJ1-1; no reliable D call. CDR1 DFQATT and CDR2 SNEGSKA come from the germline V gene (reference sequence). V was clipped by 5 bases and J by 4 bases, with 14 bases between them. This CDR3 is 13 amino acids long.

At least ten counts were recorded for this clonotype. This chain links TRBV20-1 with TRBJ2-1; 10 nucleotides agree with TRBD1. V gave up 1 base and J gave up 10 bases; unmatched junction bases: 7. Germline values: CDR1 DFQATT, CDR2 SNEGSKA (reference sequence). This CDR3 contains 14 residues. CDR3 sequence (DNA): TGCAGTGCTAGAGTCTACGGGACAGGGGTGGAGCAGTTCTTC. It yields the protein CSARVYGTGVEQFF.

This clonotype has at least ten counts. The chain couples TRBV29-1 to TRBJ2-7, with D hard to call. V gave up 4 bases and J gave up 1 base, with 14 bases separating them. This CDR3 comprises 14 residues. From germline, CDR1 is SQVTM and CDR2 ANQGSEA. CDR3 residues: CSVVPRFDSYEQYF. The CDR3, as DNA: TGCAGCGTTGTCCCTCGATTCGATTCCTACGAGCAGTACTTC.

There are many counts of this clonotype. The chain is built from TRBV28 and TRBJ2-5, with a possible D match to TRBD1 (5 bases). The V end lost 7 bases, the J end lost 0 bases, and 18 bases lay between the germline ends. CDR1 and CDR2 (germline): MDHEN, SYDVKM. There are 16 residues in the CDR3. DNA of the CDR3: TGTGCCAGCACCGACCTGACAGAGAGTTACCAAGAGACCCAGTACTTC. It yields the protein CASTDLTESYQETQYF.

Ten or more counts support this clonotype. This sequence joins TRBV4-2 and TRBJ2-5; D could derive from TRBD1 or TRBD2 (5 bases each). The CDR3 extends over 13 amino acids. The ends were cut back, 0 bases at V and 5 bases at J, with 7 bases in the middle. Germline CDR1 is LGHNA and CDR2 is YNFKEQ. The CDR3 DNA follows: TGTGCCAGCAGCCAAGAGAGGGGCGAGACCCAGTACTTC. As protein: CASSQERGETQYF.

The chain joins TRBV5-1 to TRBJ2-2; no definite D call. The CDR3 has 15 amino acids. Trimming left V 0 bases short and J 6 bases short, with 12 bases between. Germline CDR1 SGHRS, CDR2 YFSETQ. CDR3 DNA sequence: TGCGCCAGCAGCTTGGTTAACCAGTGGTCCGGGGAGCTGTTTTTT. Translated, it gives CASSLVNQWSGELFF. The full variable domain, its missing parts supplied by reference TRBV5-1 and TRBJ2-2, is KAGVTQTPRYLIKTRGQQVTLSCSPISGHRSVSWYQQTPGQGLQFLFEYFSETQRNKGNFPGRFSGRQFSNSRSEMNVSTLELGDSALYLCASSLVNQWSGELFFGEGSRLTVL.

This clonotype was picked up many times. This sequence joins TRBV4-3 and TRBJ2-5, with D perhaps matching TRBD2 (5 bases). V was pared by 0 bases and J by 4 bases, with 18 bases between. Germline CDR1 is LGHNA and CDR2 is YSLEER. The CDR3 has 17 amino acids. The CDR3, as DNA: TGCGCCAGCAGCCAAGATCGCGGGCGCCCACGGGGAGAGACCCAGTACTTC. The encoded protein is CASSQDRGRPRGETQYF.

The gene calls are TRBV10-3 and TRBJ1-1; possibly TRBD1 for D (5 bases). The CDR3 runs 12 residues. Trimming pared 0 bases from V and 11 bases from J, leaving 10 bases between. The germline V gene has CDR1 ENHRY and CDR2 SYGVKD. This CDR3 reads CAISESQGAAFF. CDR3 DNA: TGTGCCATCAGTGAGTCCCAGGGTGCGGCTTTCTTT.

This clonotype was seen repeatedly, ten times or more. The chain is built from TRBV4-3 and TRBJ2-3; TRBD2 agrees at 8 bases. J was trimmed by 0 bases and V by 2 bases; bases with no gene match: 4. Germline lookup yields CDR1 LGHNA and CDR2 YSLEER. The CDR3 consists of 16 residues. CDR3 DNA: TGCGCCAGCAGCCAATTAGCGGGAAGAAGCACAGATACGCAGTATTTT. Amino acid sequence: CASSQLAGRSTDTQYF.

The gene calls are TRBV12-3 or TRBV12-4 and TRBJ1-6, with 7 bases that match TRBD1. The CDR3 has 16 residues. The V and J ends lost 8 bases and 6 bases, in that order; junction bases with no gene match: 13. The CDR3 DNA sequence: TGTGCCAGCGGCCGCGGGACAGCGAGGGCTAATTCACCCCTCCACTTT. Translation gives CASGRGTARANSPLHF.

This clonotype was recorded many times. The chain employs TRBV12-3 or TRBV12-4 and TRBJ1-1; weak D call: TRBD1 (5 bases). V dropped 6 bases and J dropped 4 bases, with 15 bases sitting between them. CDR3 length: 14 amino acids. CDR3 DNA: TGTGCCAGCAGCAAAGACAGTTACCGCACTGAAGCTTTCTTT. It encodes CASSKDSYRTEAFF.

The chain joins TRBV4-3 to TRBJ2-7; D assignment may be TRBD1 or TRBD2 (5 bases each). CDR3 length: 18 residues. Germline CDR1 reads LGHNA; CDR2 reads YSLEER. The germline V and J ends were trimmed by 4 bases and 3 bases, with 25 bases remaining between them. CDR3 protein: CASSPSSIRQSALYEQYF. The CDR3 region has the DNA TGCGCCAGCAGCCCTAGCTCCATCCGACAGAGTGCTCTCTACGAGCAGTACTTC.

Ten or more counts support this clonotype. The chain recombines TRBV6-2 or TRBV6-3 with TRBJ2-7; D is possibly TRBD2 (5 bases). The CDR3 runs 14 residues. In germline, CDR1 is MNHEY, CDR2 SVGEGT. The V gene lost 2 bases and the J gene lost 4 bases, with 12 bases spanning the gap. This CDR3 reads CASSYRGYWYEQYF. The CDR3 bases are TGTGCCAGCAGTTACCGAGGGTATTGGTACGAGCAGTACTTC.

This clonotype came up many times. CDR3 sequence: CASSWGMLGEKLFF. The CDR3 DNA reads TGTGCCAGCAGTTGGGGTATGTTGGGTGAAAAACTGTTTTTT. The chain uses TRBV12-3 or TRBV12-4 and TRBJ1-4; D is unclear. Trimming took off 4 bases at V and 7 bases at J, with 13 bases between the two ends. The CDR3 loop spans 14 amino acids.

In its sample, this clonotype was seen a few times. J is TRBJ1-4 and V is TRBV5-1; 7 nucleotides line up with TRBD1. The germline gives CDR1 SGHRS, CDR2 YFSETQ. Trimming removed 4 bases from V and 3 bases from J; junction bases left unmatched: 6. This CDR3 region has 15 residues. CDR3 in amino acids: CASSQRQGANEKLFF. DNA for the CDR3: TGCGCCAGCAGCCAAAGACAGGGAGCTAATGAAAAACTGTTTTTT.

This clonotype was counted ten times or more. The chain recombines TRBV4-1 with TRBJ2-1; 15 positions agree with TRBD2. The CDR3 length is 17 residues. The germline V gene encodes CDR1 MGHRA and CDR2 YSYEKL. V gave up 1 base and J gave up 9 bases; unmatched junction bases: 7. The CDR3 DNA is TGCGCCAGCAGCCAAGTGACGGCGGGACTAGCGGGAGGTGAGCAGTTCTTC. Protein product: CASSQVTAGLAGGEQFF.